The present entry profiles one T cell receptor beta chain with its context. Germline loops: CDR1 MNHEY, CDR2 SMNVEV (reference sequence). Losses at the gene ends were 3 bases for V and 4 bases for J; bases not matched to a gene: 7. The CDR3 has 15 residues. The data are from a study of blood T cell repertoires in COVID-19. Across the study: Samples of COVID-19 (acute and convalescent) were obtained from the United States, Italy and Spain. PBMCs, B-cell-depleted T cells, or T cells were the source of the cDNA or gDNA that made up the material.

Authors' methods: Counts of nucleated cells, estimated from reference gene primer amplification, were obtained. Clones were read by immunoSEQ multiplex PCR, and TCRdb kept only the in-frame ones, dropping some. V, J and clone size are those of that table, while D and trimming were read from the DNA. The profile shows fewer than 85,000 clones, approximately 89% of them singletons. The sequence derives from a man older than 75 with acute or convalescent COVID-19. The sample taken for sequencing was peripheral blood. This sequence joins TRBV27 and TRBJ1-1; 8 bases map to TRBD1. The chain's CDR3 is CASSFGRGQGTEAFF. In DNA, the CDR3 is TGTGCCAGCAGTTTCGGCAGGGGGCAAGGCACTGAAGCTTTCTTT.